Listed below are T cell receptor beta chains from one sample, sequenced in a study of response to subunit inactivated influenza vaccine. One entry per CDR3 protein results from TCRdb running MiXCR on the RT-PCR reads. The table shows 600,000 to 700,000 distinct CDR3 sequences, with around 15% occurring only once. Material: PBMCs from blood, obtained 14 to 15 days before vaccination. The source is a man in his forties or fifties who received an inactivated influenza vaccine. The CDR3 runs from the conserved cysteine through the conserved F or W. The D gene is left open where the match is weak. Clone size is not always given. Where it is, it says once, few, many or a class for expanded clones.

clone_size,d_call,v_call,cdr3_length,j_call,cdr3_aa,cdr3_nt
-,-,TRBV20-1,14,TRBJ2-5,CSATKGGEGETQYF,TGCAGTGCCACCAAGGGGGGGGAGGGGGAGACCCAGTACTTC
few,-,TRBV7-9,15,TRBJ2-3,CASSLLLGVGDTQYF,TGTGCCAGCAGCCTTCTACTCGGCGTGGGAGATACGCAGTATTTT
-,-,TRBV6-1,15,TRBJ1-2,CASTYYDRLGYGYTF,TGTGCCAGCACCTATTACGACAGGCTGGGCTATGGCTACACCTTC
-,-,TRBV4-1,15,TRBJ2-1,CASSQAQGSYNEQFF,TGCGCCAGCAGCCAAGCACAGGGATCCTACAATGAGCAGTTCTTC
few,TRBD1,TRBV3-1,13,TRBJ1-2,CASSHMTGDGYTF,TGTGCCAGCAGCCACATGACAGGGGACGGCTACACCTTC
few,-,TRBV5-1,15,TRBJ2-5,CASSPEILYQETQYF,TGCGCCAGCAGCCCCGAGATCCTCTACCAAGAGACCCAGTACTTC
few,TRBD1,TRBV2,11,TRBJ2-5,CASKDPTGGYF,TGTGCCAGCAAAGATCCGACAGGGGGATACTTC
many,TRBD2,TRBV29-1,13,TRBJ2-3,CSVEGLAPDTQYF,TGCAGCGTTGAGGGACTAGCGCCAGATACGCAGTATTTT
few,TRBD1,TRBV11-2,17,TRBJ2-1,CASSSYHYWTGVGEQFF,TGTGCCAGCAGCTCCTACCACTACTGGACAGGGGTAGGTGAGCAGTTCTTC
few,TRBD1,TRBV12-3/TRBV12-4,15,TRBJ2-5,CASSPDRVGRETQYF,TGTGCCAGCAGTCCGGACAGGGTCGGTCGGGAGACCCAGTACTTC
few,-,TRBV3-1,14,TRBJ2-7,CASSQQGSRGEQYF,TGTGCCAGCAGCCAGCAGGGGTCTCGGGGCGAGCAGTACTTC
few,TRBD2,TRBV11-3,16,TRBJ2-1,CASSGEGLESYNEQFF,TGTGCCAGCAGCGGGGAGGGACTTGAATCCTACAATGAGCAGTTCTTC
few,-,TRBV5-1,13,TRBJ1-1,CASGAGSNTEAFF,TGCGCCAGCGGGGCAGGGTCGAACACTGAAGCTTTCTTT
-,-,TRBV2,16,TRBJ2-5,CASSESGFQVQETQYF,TGTGCCAGCAGTGAGTCCGGATTTCAGGTCCAAGAGACCCAGTACTTC
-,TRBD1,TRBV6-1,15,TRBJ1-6,CASRQGATYNSPLHF,TGTGCCAGCAGACAGGGGGCAACCTATAATTCACCCCTCCACTTT
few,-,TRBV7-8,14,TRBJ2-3,CASSLARLTDTQYF,TGTGCCAGCAGCTTAGCGCGCCTCACAGATACGCAGTATTTT
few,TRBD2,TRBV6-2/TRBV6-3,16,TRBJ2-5,CASSYVPGGFQETQYF,TGTGCCAGCAGTTACGTCCCCGGGGGGTTCCAAGAGACCCAGTACTTC
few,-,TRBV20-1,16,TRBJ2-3,CSATSGSALRGDTQYF,TGCAGTGCTACCAGCGGTAGCGCGTTGAGGGGAGATACGCAGTATTTT
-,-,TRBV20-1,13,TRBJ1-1,CSARPGARTEAFF,TGCAGTGCGCGGCCGGGGGCGCGCACTGAAGCTTTCTTT
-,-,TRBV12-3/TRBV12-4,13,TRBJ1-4,CASSWAVNEKLFF,TGTGCCAGCAGTTGGGCAGTAAACGAAAAACTGTTTTTT
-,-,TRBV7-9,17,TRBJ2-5,CASSLVGGTVLGETQYF,TGTGCCAGCAGCTTAGTGGGCGGGACGGTCCTCGGAGAGACCCAGTACTTC
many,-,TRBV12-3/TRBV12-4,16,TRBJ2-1,CASSSRGRGTYNEQFF,TGTGCCAGCAGTTCAAGGGGACGGGGGACCTACAATGAGCAGTTCTTC
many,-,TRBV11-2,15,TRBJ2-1,CASSLRASSYNEQFF,TGTGCCAGCAGCTTGAGAGCCAGCTCCTACAATGAGCAGTTCTTC
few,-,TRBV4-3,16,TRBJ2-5,CASSQDPWASSETQYF,TGCGCCAGCAGCCAAGATCCATGGGCTAGCTCCGAGACCCAGTACTTC
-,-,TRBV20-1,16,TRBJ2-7,CSARDRDGTQLYEQYF,TGCAGTGCTAGAGACCGGGACGGAACTCAACTCTACGAGCAGTACTTC
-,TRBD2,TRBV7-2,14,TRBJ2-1,CASSTGLAGAKQFF,TGTGCCAGCAGCACGGGACTAGCGGGGGCAAAACAGTTCTTC
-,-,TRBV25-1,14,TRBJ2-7,CASGTTVSGSEQYF,TGTGCCAGCGGGACAACAGTCAGTGGATCCGAGCAGTACTTC
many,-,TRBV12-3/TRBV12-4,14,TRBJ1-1,CASSFDSLNTEAFF,TGTGCCAGCAGTTTTGACAGCTTGAACACTGAAGCTTTCTTT
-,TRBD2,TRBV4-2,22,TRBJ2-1,CASSLLPPGLAGIVALRNEQFF,TGTGCCAGCAGCCTCCTTCCGCCGGGACTAGCGGGAATCGTGGCTCTACGGAATGAGCAGTTCTTC
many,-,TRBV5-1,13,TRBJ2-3,CASSLVVPDTQYF,TGCGCCAGCAGCTTGGTGGTACCAGATACGCAGTATTTT
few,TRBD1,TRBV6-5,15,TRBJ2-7,CASSYAPGQVLEQYF,TGTGCCAGCAGTTACGCCCCGGGACAGGTACTCGAGCAGTACTTC
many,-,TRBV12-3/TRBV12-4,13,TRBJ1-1,CASSTTVNTEAFF,TGTGCCAGCAGCACCACAGTGAACACTGAAGCTTTCTTT
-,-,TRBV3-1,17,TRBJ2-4,CASSEGSTGLAKNIQYF,TGTGCCAGCAGCGAAGGGAGCACAGGTCTAGCCAAAAACATTCAGTACTTC
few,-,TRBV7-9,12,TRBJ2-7,CASSPNIYEQYF,TGTGCCAGCAGCCCTAACATATACGAGCAGTACTTC
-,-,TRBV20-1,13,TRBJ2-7,CSARWGGTYEQYF,TGCAGTGCTAGATGGGGCGGGACCTACGAGCAGTACTTC
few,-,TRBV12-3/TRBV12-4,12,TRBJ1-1,CASSFAAGEAFF,TGTGCCAGCAGTTTTGCGGCGGGTGAAGCTTTCTTT
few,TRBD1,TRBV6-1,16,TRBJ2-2,CASTRGTGLVGGELFF,TGTGCCAGCACAAGGGGGACAGGGCTCGTCGGCGGGGAGCTGTTTTTT
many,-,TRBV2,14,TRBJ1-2,CASIRLATNYGYTF,TGTGCCAGCATACGGTTAGCAACTAACTATGGCTACACCTTC
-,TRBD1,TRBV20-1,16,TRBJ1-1,CSAPGTGVLMNTEAFF,TGCAGTGCCCCAGGGACAGGGGTCCTCATGAACACTGAAGCTTTCTTT
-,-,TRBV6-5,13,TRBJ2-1,CASSYSFLNEQFF,TGTGCCAGCAGTTACTCTTTCCTAAATGAGCAGTTCTTC
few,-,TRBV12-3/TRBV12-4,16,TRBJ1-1,CASSFLGLDMNTEAFF,TGTGCCAGCAGTTTCTTAGGGCTGGACATGAACACTGAAGCTTTCTTT